These 5 T cell receptor beta chains were all obtained from the same sample, sequenced in a study of neurological immune-mediated disorders. TCRdb called the 5' RACE reads again in MiXCR, with one record for every CDR3 protein. The data show 55,000 to 70,000 distinct CDR3 sequences, about 10% seen once. Sequenced sample: PBMCs. These receptors originate from a man aged 55 to 70 in good health.

This clonotype was seen many times. J is TRBJ1-2 and V is TRBV5-1; 7 positions match TRBD1. The V segment lost 0 bases and the J segment 4 bases; nucleotides outside the gene matches: 3. In germline, CDR1 is SGHRS, CDR2 YFSETQ. The CDR3 spans 14 residues. The CDR3 protein is CASSLDRGFYGYTF. In DNA, the CDR3 is TGCGCCAGCAGCTTGGACAGGGGATTCTATGGCTACACCTTC.

This clonotype was observed at least ten times. The rearrangement joins TRBV2 to TRBJ2-7; 9 nucleotides agree with TRBD1. V gave up 6 bases and J gave up 0 bases; unmatched junction bases: 12. CDR3 size: 17 residues. Germline lookup yields CDR1 SNHLY and CDR2 FYNNEI. The CDR3 sequence is CASSPRRGTGSSYEQYF. DNA for the CDR3: TGTGCCAGCAGCCCCCGGCGGGGGACAGGGAGCTCCTACGAGCAGTACTTC. The entire variable domain, with the rest obtained from reference TRBV2 and TRBJ2-7, is as follows: EPEVTQTPSHQVTQMGQEVILRCVPISNHLYFYWYRQILGQKVEFLVSFYNNEISEKSEIFDDQFSVERPDGSNFTLKIRSTKLEDSAMYFCASSPRRGTGSSYEQYFGPGTRLTVT.

This clonotype appeared many times. This chain uses TRBV12-3 or TRBV12-4 with TRBJ1-2, with TRBD1 as a possible D gene (5 bases). Trimming pared 3 bases from V and 8 bases from J, leaving 10 bases between. The CDR3 has 12 amino acids. The CDR3, as DNA: TGTGCCAGCAGTTTCGCGGACACCGGCTACACCTTC. Translated, it gives CASSFADTGYTF.

This clonotype appeared many times. This chain connects TRBV5-1 to TRBJ1-6; possible D gene TRBD1, 6 bases. Trimming took 5 bases from V and 7 from J, leaving 10 bases between them. The germline V gene encodes CDR1 SGHRS and CDR2 YFSETQ. The CDR3 is 13 residues long. The CDR3 spells CASRDSRNSPLHF. CDR3 bases: TGCGCCAGCAGGGACAGCCGCAATTCACCCCTCCACTTT. The whole variable domain, filled in from reference TRBV5-1 and TRBJ1-6, reads KAGVTQTPRYLIKTRGQQVTLSCSPISGHRSVSWYQQTPGQGLQFLFEYFSETQRNKGNFPGRFSGRQFSNSRSEMNVSTLELGDSALYLCASRDSRNSPLHFGNGTRLTVT.

Comment on this clonotype: This may be a read error, as it is one base from a much larger clone. The J gene is TRBJ2-3, the V gene TRBV7-2; 12 bases are shared with TRBD2. The ends lost 5 bases at V and 4 bases at J; junction bases unmatched: 7. Looked up from germline, CDR1 is SGHTA and CDR2 is FQGNSA. The CDR3 is made up of 16 amino acids. CDR3 nucleotide sequence: TGTGCCAGCAGCCATATTCTAGCGGGGGGGCCAGATACGCAGTATTTT. This gives the protein CASSHILAGGPDTQYF.